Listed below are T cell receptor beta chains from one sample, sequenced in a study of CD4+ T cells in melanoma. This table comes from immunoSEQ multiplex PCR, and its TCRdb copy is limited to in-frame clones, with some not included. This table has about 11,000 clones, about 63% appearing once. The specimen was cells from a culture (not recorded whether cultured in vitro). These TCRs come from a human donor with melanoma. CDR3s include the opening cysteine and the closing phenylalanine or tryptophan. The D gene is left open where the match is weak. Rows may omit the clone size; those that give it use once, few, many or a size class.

CDR3nt: TGTGCCAGCAGCTTAAGGACAGGGCAATACAATGAGCAGTTCTTC; CDR3aa: CASSLRTGQYNEQFF; d_gene: TRBD1; v_gene: TRBV13; j_gene: TRBJ2-1; abundance: NA
CDR3nt: TGTGCCAGCAGTCGAACCCCCCCCCTCCACTTT; CDR3aa: CASSRTPPLHF; d_gene: NA; v_gene: TRBV2; j_gene: TRBJ1-6; abundance: NA
CDR3nt: TGTGCCAGCAGCAAGACGGTCGTCAACACCGGGGAGCTGTTTTTT; CDR3aa: CASSKTVVNTGELFF; d_gene: NA; v_gene: TRBV5-5; j_gene: TRBJ2-2; abundance: once
CDR3nt: TGTGCCAGTAGTCTCGACCCCCGGGAGGGGTCGGACTATGGCTACACCTTC; CDR3aa: CASSLDPREGSDYGYTF; d_gene: NA; v_gene: TRBV19; j_gene: TRBJ1-2; abundance: few
CDR3nt: TGTGCCAGTGGCGAATACCCTAGGCTCGCAGATACGCAGTATTTT; CDR3aa: CASGEYPRLADTQYF; d_gene: NA; v_gene: TRBV19; j_gene: TRBJ2-3; abundance: NA
CDR3nt: TGCGCCAGCAGCTTGGAAAGGGACGGAGACAATGAGCAGTTCTTC; CDR3aa: CASSLERDGDNEQFF; d_gene: NA; v_gene: TRBV5-1; j_gene: TRBJ2-1; abundance: NA
CDR3nt: TGTGCCAGCAGCCCCTCGGTAGCGGGGGGCAAAGAGACCCAGTACTTC; CDR3aa: CASSPSVAGGKETQYF; d_gene: TRBD2; v_gene: TRBV5-4; j_gene: TRBJ2-5; abundance: NA
CDR3nt: TGTGCCAGCAGACAGGGGCCGGCTGGGGTCAATCAGCCCCAGCATTTT; CDR3aa: CASRQGPAGVNQPQHF; d_gene: TRBD1; v_gene: TRBV5-8; j_gene: TRBJ1-5; abundance: NA
CDR3nt: TGTGCCAGCTCCCATGGGACAGGCCGACGGGGCTACGAGCAGTACTTC; CDR3aa: CASSHGTGRRGYEQYF; d_gene: TRBD1; v_gene: TRBV18; j_gene: TRBJ2-7; abundance: NA
CDR3nt: TGCGCCAGCAGCCGTTCCAGACAGGTAAGAGCTTTCTTT; CDR3aa: CASSRSRQVRAFF; d_gene: NA; v_gene: TRBV5-1; j_gene: TRBJ1-1; abundance: few
CDR3nt: TGTGCCAGTAGGGGACTGTTGGTCGGGGAGCTGTTTTTT; CDR3aa: CASRGLLVGELFF; d_gene: NA; v_gene: TRBV19; j_gene: TRBJ2-2; abundance: few
CDR3nt: TGTGCCAGCAGTGCCTCCGGGACAGGGAATCAGCCCCAGCATTTT; CDR3aa: CASSASGTGNQPQHF; d_gene: TRBD1; v_gene: TRBV6-1; j_gene: TRBJ1-5; abundance: NA
CDR3nt: TGCGCCAGCAGCCTCGGGGCCGGGGTTCGGGAGACCCAGTACTTC; CDR3aa: CASSLGAGVRETQYF; d_gene: NA; v_gene: TRBV11-2; j_gene: TRBJ2-5; abundance: NA
CDR3nt: TGTGCCAGTAGTATCGGGCCAGCTAGTTTAACCTATGGCTACACCTTC; CDR3aa: CASSIGPASLTYGYTF; d_gene: NA; v_gene: TRBV19; j_gene: TRBJ1-2; abundance: NA
CDR3nt: TGCGCCAGCAGCCAGACCGGGACACAGAACTATGGCTACACCTTC; CDR3aa: CASSQTGTQNYGYTF; d_gene: NA; v_gene: TRBV4-1; j_gene: TRBJ1-2; abundance: NA
CDR3nt: TGTGCCAGCAGCTTGGCCACAGGTGGTAGCTATGGCTACACCTTC; CDR3aa: CASSLATGGSYGYTF; d_gene: NA; v_gene: TRBV7-8; j_gene: TRBJ1-2; abundance: once
CDR3nt: TGTGCCAGTAGTAGCGGGGCAAGCGGTGAGACCCAGTACTTC; CDR3aa: CASSSGASGETQYF; d_gene: NA; v_gene: TRBV19; j_gene: TRBJ2-5; abundance: few
CDR3nt: TGTGCCAGCAGCGTAGGCCATATGGGCCTAAACACCATATATTTT; CDR3aa: CASSVGHMGLNTIYF; d_gene: NA; v_gene: TRBV9; j_gene: TRBJ1-3; abundance: NA
CDR3nt: TGTGCCAGCAGCTTACAGCCCGGAACTAATGAAAAACTGTTTTTT; CDR3aa: CASSLQPGTNEKLFF; d_gene: NA; v_gene: TRBV7-2; j_gene: TRBJ1-4; abundance: NA
CDR3nt: TGTGCCAGCAGCCCACGTTTGGTACAAGAGACCCAGTACTTC; CDR3aa: CASSPRLVQETQYF; d_gene: NA; v_gene: TRBV5-4; j_gene: TRBJ2-5; abundance: NA
CDR3nt: TGTGCCAGCAGCCTAGACAGGGGGTCCTACAATGAGCAGTTCTTC; CDR3aa: CASSLDRGSYNEQFF; d_gene: TRBD1; v_gene: TRBV6-5; j_gene: TRBJ2-1; abundance: NA
CDR3nt: TGTGCCAGCAGCCCTGCCCGGGGGGCCTACTATGGCTACACCTTC; CDR3aa: CASSPARGAYYGYTF; d_gene: NA; v_gene: TRBV9; j_gene: TRBJ1-2; abundance: once
CDR3nt: TGTGCCAGCAGACCCCAGGGGGCGCGGACTGAAGCTTTCTTT; CDR3aa: CASRPQGARTEAFF; d_gene: TRBD1; v_gene: TRBV6-6; j_gene: TRBJ1-1; abundance: NA
CDR3nt: TGTGCCAGCAGCTTAGGGGGCGGGGTCGAAGGCTACACCTTC; CDR3aa: CASSLGGGVEGYTF; d_gene: NA; v_gene: TRBV7-2; j_gene: TRBJ1-2; abundance: NA
CDR3nt: TGCGCCAGCCACCTGGGACAGGGAGGAAACGAGCAGTTCTTC; CDR3aa: CASHLGQGGNEQFF; d_gene: TRBD1; v_gene: TRBV5-1; j_gene: TRBJ2-1; abundance: NA
CDR3nt: TGTGCCAGCGCCTCAACCAGGGCAGGGACGGATACGCAGTATTTT; CDR3aa: CASASTRAGTDTQYF; d_gene: NA; v_gene: TRBV11-2; j_gene: TRBJ2-3; abundance: few
CDR3nt: TGTGCCACCAGCAGGTGGGGCAGGAGCACTGAAGCTTTCTTT; CDR3aa: CATSRWGRSTEAFF; d_gene: NA; v_gene: TRBV15; j_gene: TRBJ1-1; abundance: NA
CDR3nt: TGCAGCGCCGAGACTAGCGGGGGCACCGGGGAGCTGTTTTTT; CDR3aa: CSAETSGGTGELFF; d_gene: TRBD2; v_gene: TRBV29-1; j_gene: TRBJ2-2; abundance: NA
CDR3nt: TGTGCCAGCAGTGCGTGGACTAGCGGGGGACGGGATACGCAGTATTTT; CDR3aa: CASSAWTSGGRDTQYF; d_gene: TRBD2; v_gene: TRBV28; j_gene: TRBJ2-3; abundance: few
CDR3nt: TGTGCCAGCAGCTTTTGGGTATCCTACGAGCAGTACTTC; CDR3aa: CASSFWVSYEQYF; d_gene: NA; v_gene: TRBV7-8; j_gene: TRBJ2-7; abundance: NA
CDR3nt: TGTGCCAGTAGTATAGGAGCTAGGACAGGACCCCAGTTCTTC; CDR3aa: CASSIGARTGPQFF; d_gene: TRBD1; v_gene: TRBV19; j_gene: TRBJ2-1; abundance: NA
CDR3nt: TGTGCCAGCAGGTGGGGAGACAGGGACGAGCAGTACTTC; CDR3aa: CASRWGDRDEQYF; d_gene: TRBD1; v_gene: TRBV6-1; j_gene: TRBJ2-7; abundance: NA
CDR3nt: TGCGCCAGTACTAGCGGGGGGCGTACGAACACCGGGGAGCTGTTTTTT; CDR3aa: CASTSGGRTNTGELFF; d_gene: TRBD2; v_gene: TRBV10-1; j_gene: TRBJ2-2; abundance: NA
CDR3nt: TGTGCCAGCAGCTTCGGGGGAGGGGACGAGCAGTACTTC; CDR3aa: CASSFGGGDEQYF; d_gene: TRBD2; v_gene: TRBV7-9; j_gene: TRBJ2-7; abundance: NA
CDR3nt: TGTGCCAGCAGCCAAGATCTTCCTAGCGGGCAAGAGACCCAGTACTTC; CDR3aa: CASSQDLPSGQETQYF; d_gene: TRBD2; v_gene: TRBV14; j_gene: TRBJ2-5; abundance: NA
CDR3nt: TGTGCCAGCAGCTTATATACCCGTCCCCACGAGCAGTACTTC; CDR3aa: CASSLYTRPHEQYF; d_gene: NA; v_gene: TRBV7-9; j_gene: TRBJ2-7; abundance: NA
CDR3nt: TGCGCCAGCAGCCAAGCGTACAGGGAAAGCTCCTACGAGCAGTACTTC; CDR3aa: CASSQAYRESSYEQYF; d_gene: NA; v_gene: TRBV4-1; j_gene: TRBJ2-7; abundance: NA
CDR3nt: TGCGCCAGCAGACCAGACAGGGGTCCGATCTATGGCTACACCTTC; CDR3aa: CASRPDRGPIYGYTF; d_gene: TRBD1; v_gene: TRBV5-1; j_gene: TRBJ1-2; abundance: NA
CDR3nt: TGTGCCAGCAGAACCACCCTGAATCAGCCCCAGCATTTT; CDR3aa: CASRTTLNQPQHF; d_gene: NA; v_gene: TRBV6-6; j_gene: TRBJ1-5; abundance: NA
CDR3nt: TGTGCCAGTAGTATCCAACTATATCAAGAGACCCAGTACTTC; CDR3aa: CASSIQLYQETQYF; d_gene: NA; v_gene: TRBV19; j_gene: TRBJ2-5; abundance: NA
CDR3nt: TGCGCCAGCAGCTTTTGGGAGAGCAGCCCCGCTAACTATGGCTACACCTTC; CDR3aa: CASSFWESSPANYGYTF; d_gene: NA; v_gene: TRBV5-1; j_gene: TRBJ1-2; abundance: NA
CDR3nt: TGTGCCAGCAGCTTGTGGGGGGGCAGGGCCGGGGAGCTGTTTTTT; CDR3aa: CASSLWGGRAGELFF; d_gene: NA; v_gene: TRBV5-4; j_gene: TRBJ2-2; abundance: NA
CDR3nt: TGTGCCAGCAGCGTAGGGGCGGAGAACTATGGCTACACCTTC; CDR3aa: CASSVGAENYGYTF; d_gene: NA; v_gene: TRBV9; j_gene: TRBJ1-2; abundance: NA
CDR3nt: TGTGCCAGCAGCTCAGGACTTTTAAGGGGCGGGGAGCTGTTTTTT; CDR3aa: CASSSGLLRGGELFF; d_gene: NA; v_gene: TRBV7-3; j_gene: TRBJ2-2; abundance: NA
CDR3nt: TGTGCCAGTAGTACGCGTGCGAACACCGGGGAGCTGTTTTTT; CDR3aa: CASSTRANTGELFF; d_gene: NA; v_gene: TRBV19; j_gene: TRBJ2-2; abundance: NA
CDR3nt: TGTGCCAGCAGACCTAGCTCTGGAAACACCATATATTTT; CDR3aa: CASRPSSGNTIYF; d_gene: NA; v_gene: TRBV6-1; j_gene: TRBJ1-3; abundance: NA
CDR3nt: TGTGCCAGCAGTCAATTACAGGGCCACGAGCAGTACTTC; CDR3aa: CASSQLQGHEQYF; d_gene: NA; v_gene: TRBV6-6; j_gene: TRBJ2-7; abundance: once
CDR3nt: TGTGCCAGCAGTATAGAGCAAGTGTCCGGCTACACCTTC; CDR3aa: CASSIEQVSGYTF; d_gene: NA; v_gene: TRBV6-1; j_gene: TRBJ1-2; abundance: NA
CDR3nt: TGTGCCAGCAGCCCTGGGTCTGCGGGAGGAAACACCATATATTTT; CDR3aa: CASSPGSAGGNTIYF; d_gene: NA; v_gene: TRBV11-2; j_gene: TRBJ1-3; abundance: NA
CDR3nt: TGTGCCAGCAGCGGGGGGGGCGAAAACAAACTAAACTATGGCTACACCTTC; CDR3aa: CASSGGGENKLNYGYTF; d_gene: NA; v_gene: TRBV7-9; j_gene: TRBJ1-2; abundance: NA
CDR3nt: TGTGCCAGCAGCCAAGGAGGCGGGGGGCGAGGAGGGACCCAGTACTTC; CDR3aa: CASSQGGGGRGGTQYF; d_gene: TRBD2; v_gene: TRBV14; j_gene: TRBJ2-5; abundance: NA
CDR3nt: TGTGCCAGCAGCTTGGGGCTGGCCTCGAGAGAGACCCAGTACTTC; CDR3aa: CASSLGLASRETQYF; d_gene: NA; v_gene: TRBV5-4; j_gene: TRBJ2-5; abundance: NA
CDR3nt: TGTGCCACCAGCAGAGAGGGAGGTAGAATGAACACTGAAGCTTTCTTT; CDR3aa: CATSREGGRMNTEAFF; d_gene: NA; v_gene: TRBV15; j_gene: TRBJ1-1; abundance: NA
CDR3nt: TGTGCCAGCAGCCAAGGCACAGGGAAATCTGGGGCCAACGTCCTGACTTTC; CDR3aa: CASSQGTGKSGANVLTF; d_gene: NA; v_gene: TRBV4-2; j_gene: TRBJ2-6; abundance: NA
CDR3nt: TGTGCCACCAGCAGAATGCCTCGCGTCAGGGATCGGGGCTACACCTTC; CDR3aa: CATSRMPRVRDRGYTF; d_gene: NA; v_gene: TRBV15; j_gene: TRBJ1-2; abundance: NA
CDR3nt: TGTGCCAGTAGCGCCCTAGTGACAGATACGCAGTATTTT; CDR3aa: CASSALVTDTQYF; d_gene: NA; v_gene: TRBV19; j_gene: TRBJ2-3; abundance: NA
CDR3nt: TGTGCCAGCAGTTTCGTGGGAGAGCAGTACTTC; CDR3aa: CASSFVGEQYF; d_gene: NA; v_gene: TRBV6-6; j_gene: TRBJ2-7; abundance: NA
CDR3nt: TGTGCCAGCAGTCGGACTAGCGGGGGGGCCAACACAGAGACCCAGTACTTC; CDR3aa: CASSRTSGGANTETQYF; d_gene: TRBD2; v_gene: TRBV5-4; j_gene: TRBJ2-5; abundance: NA
CDR3nt: TGTGCCATCAGTGTAAGAGTGGAGAGACAGGGGGCCGAATACTACGAGCAGTACTTC; CDR3aa: CAISVRVERQGAEYYEQYF; d_gene: TRBD1; v_gene: TRBV10-3; j_gene: TRBJ2-7; abundance: NA
CDR3nt: TGTGCCAGCAGCTTGCGAGGGTATAACTATGGCTACACCTTC; CDR3aa: CASSLRGYNYGYTF; d_gene: NA; v_gene: TRBV5-4; j_gene: TRBJ1-2; abundance: NA